The clone carrying this T cell receptor (beta chain) was observed many times. Antigen specificity is unknown. The data originate from a study of T cells in Graves' hyperthyroidism and ophthalmopathy. Findings and caveats of the study: Model predictions of ophthalmopathy came a median roughly 6.4 months before onset. Most clonotypes expanded in the thyroid (above 0.001) were also present in blood.

Regions amplified from RNA transcripts were the TCR beta CDR3 regions. HTBI primers were used for first-round RT-PCR of the TCR CDR3. Each CDR3 protein is one row after TCRdb ran MiXCR on the multiplex PCR reads. Of over 150,000 distinct CDR3 sequences listed, approximately 16% were seen once; the top ten hold about half. V lost 3 bases and J 8 bases, leaving 7 bases between the germline ends. The CDR3 runs to 12 residues. Germline V gives CDR1 MDHEN, CDR2 SYDVKM. The origin of this receptor is a woman between 50 and 59 years old with Graves' hyperthyroidism. The sequenced material came from blood. The gene calls are TRBV28 and TRBJ1-4; D ambiguous. CDR3 region: CASSLVGEKLFF. The CDR3 DNA is TGTGCCAGCAGTTTGGTTGGAGAAAAACTGTTTTTT.